The 20 T cell receptor beta chains listed next were all sequenced from one sample in a study of blood T cell repertoires in COVID-19. Sequencing used immunoSEQ multiplex PCR; TCRdb keeps in-frame clones, though not all of them. This sample carries 200,000 to 250,000 clones, approximately 78% of them seen once, and the ten largest clones take less than 6%. The sample taken for sequencing was peripheral blood. Source of these receptors: a woman between 70 and 85 years old with COVID-19, enrolled during active disease.

This clone has only a few counts. The rearrangement uses TRBV18 and TRBJ2-3; D gene uncertain. Germline V gene data show CDR1 as KGHSH and CDR2 as LQKENI. The ends were cut back, 6 bases at V and 4 bases at J, with 14 bases in the middle. CDR3 length: 14 amino acids. In DNA, the CDR3 is TGTGCCAGCTCGCCCACCACTGGGCCAGATACGCAGTATTTT. It specifies CASSPTTGPDTQYF.

As DNA, the CDR3 is TGTGCCAGCAGTTACCCTTTTCGACTAGGAACAAAAGAGACCCAGTACTTC. Amino acids: CASSYPFRLGTKETQYF. This sequence joins TRBV6-2 or TRBV6-3 and TRBJ2-5; a possible D gene is TRBD2 (6 bases). CDR3 size: 17 residues. CDR1 and CDR2 from the germline V gene are MNHEY and SVGEGT. Trimming took 2 bases from V and 3 from J, leaving 19 bases between them.

This clone was picked up a small number of times. The CDR3 region has the DNA TGTGCCAGTAGTATAGGGGGGACTTACACCGGGGAGCTGTTTTTT. It codes for CASSIGGTYTGELFF. The chain recombines TRBV19 with TRBJ2-2, with a weak D call TRBD2 (6 bases). Germline assignment: CDR1 LNHDA and CDR2 SQIVND (reference sequence). V lost 1 base and J 3 bases, leaving 9 bases between the germline ends. This CDR3 is built from 15 residues.

In DNA form, the CDR3 reads TGTGCCAGCACCTCCCTAGCGGGGCGATGGAATGAGCAGTTCTTC. It yields the protein CASTSLAGRWNEQFF. The chain carries TRBV27 and TRBJ2-1, with 9 bases matching TRBD2. The ends lost 7 bases at V and 7 bases at J; junction bases unmatched: 11. Germline values: CDR1 MNHEY, CDR2 SMNVEV (reference sequence). This CDR3 contains 15 residues.

The V and J genes are TRBV9 and TRBJ1-2; D uncertain. V was clipped by 4 bases and J by 8 bases, with 12 bases between them. Germline values: CDR1 SGDLS, CDR2 YYNGEE. The CDR3 runs 12 residues. DNA for the CDR3: TGTGCCAGCAGCACGCTACTAAGGGGCTACACCTTC. Translated, it gives CASSTLLRGYTF.

V and J are TRBV11-3 and TRBJ2-3; the D is unclear. Germline CDR1 and CDR2: SGHNT and YENEEA. V was pared by 4 bases and J by 0 bases, with 8 bases between. This CDR3 is built from 14 residues. The DNA of the CDR3 is TGTGCCAGCAGCTCCCGTTTGAGCACAGATACGCAGTATTTT. This codes for CASSSRLSTDTQYF. The full variable domain, in which reference TRBV11-3 and TRBJ2-3 provide the parts outside the CDR3, is EAGVVQSPRYKIIEKKQPVAFWCNPISGHNTLYWYLQNLGQGPELLIRYENEEAVDDSQLPKDRFSAERLKGVDSTLKIQPAELGDSAVYLCASSSRLSTDTQYFGPGTRLTVL.

The V gene is TRBV2, the J gene TRBJ2-4; 10 nucleotides align to TRBD1. Germline assignment: CDR1 SNHLY and CDR2 FYNNEI. With 7 bases clipped from V and 7 bases from J, the junction kept 1 base outside the gene matches. The CDR3 length is 12 residues. The chain's CDR3 is CASMGQGNIQYF. CDR3 bases: TGTGCCAGCATGGGACAGGGGAACATTCAGTACTTC. Based on the CDR3 plus reference TRBV2 and TRBJ2-4, the full variable domain is EPEVTQTPSHQVTQMGQEVILRCVPISNHLYFYWYRQILGQKVEFLVSFYNNEISEKSEIFDDQFSVERPDGSNFTLKIRSTKLEDSAMYFCASMGQGNIQYFGAGTRLSVL.

This chain uses TRBV7-6 with TRBJ2-3; D is unresolved. The CDR3 loop spans 14 amino acids. The V and J ends lost 4 bases and 0 bases respectively, with 8 bases between them. Looked up from germline, CDR1 is SGHVS and CDR2 is FNYEAQ. The CDR3 DNA reads as TGTGCCAGCAGCTCACCAGATAGCACAGATACGCAGTATTTT. This codes for CASSSPDSTDTQYF.

The gene calls are TRBV5-4 and TRBJ2-5, with TRBD2 identical over 9 bases. CDR1 SGHNT and CDR2 YYREEE come from the germline V gene (reference sequence). V gave up 2 bases and J gave up 4 bases; unmatched junction bases: 6. This CDR3 has 15 residues. Here the CDR3 DNA reads TGTGCCAGCAGCTTACCCCCAGCGGGAGGAGAGACCCAGTACTTC. Translating it yields CASSLPPAGGETQYF.

The table lists this clone with a few counts. Other DNA sequences of this sample code for an identical CDR3. The chain joins TRBV5-1 to TRBJ2-3; weak D call: TRBD1 (6 bases). CDR3 length: 15 amino acids. CDR1 SGHRS and CDR2 YFSETQ come from the germline V gene. Trimming stripped 0 bases from V and 3 bases from J, with 11 bases between. The chain's CDR3 is CASSLDRARTDTQYF. The CDR3 nucleotides read TGCGCCAGCAGCTTGGACAGGGCGAGGACAGATACGCAGTATTTT.

V and J are TRBV6-6 and TRBJ2-7; 7 nucleotides align to TRBD1. After removal of 5 bases from V and 0 bases from J, the junction contained 10 bases not matched to a gene. CDR3 size: 16 residues. The V gene's germline CDR1 is MNHNY and CDR2 SVGAGI (reference sequence). The CDR3 nucleotides read TGTGCCAGCAGTCTAGACAGGGACCTAGGCTCCTACGAGCAGTACTTC. Residues: CASSLDRDLGSYEQYF.

The V gene is TRBV19, the J gene TRBJ2-2; no reliable D call. Germline V lookup: CDR1 LNHDA, CDR2 SQIVND (reference sequence). V lost 3 bases and J 2 bases, leaving 10 bases between the germline ends. The CDR3 sequence is 15 residues long. CDR3 nucleotide sequence: TGTGCCAGTAGTATCGCCCAGGCCAACACCGGGGAGCTGTTTTTT. As protein: CASSIAQANTGELFF.

The CDR3 coding sequence is TGCGCCAGCAGTTCACAGGGGGCAAGATCAGATACGCAGTATTTT. Protein: CASSSQGARSDTQYF. V usage is TRBV5-1 and J usage is TRBJ2-3; 9 bases align to TRBD1. V dropped 5 bases and J dropped 4; count of bases not matched to a gene: 8. This CDR3 comprises 15 residues. Germline-derived CDR1 and CDR2 are SGHRS and YFSETQ.

The V call is TRBV2, the J call TRBJ2-4; 8 bases are a match to TRBD1. The trim removed 8 bases at V and 1 base at J, leaving 4 bases unmatched. Germline CDR1 and CDR2: SNHLY and FYNNEI. The CDR3 is 14 amino acids. CDR3 residues: CASEDREAKNIQYF. The CDR3 nucleotides read TGTGCCAGCGAGGACAGGGAGGCCAAAAACATTCAGTACTTC.

The chain has TRBV4-3 and TRBJ1-1; no reliable D call. V was shortened by 1 base and J by 10 bases, with 13 bases between the two germline ends. CDR1 is LGHNA, CDR2 YSLEER, per germline. The CDR3 sequence is 13 residues long. For the CDR3, the DNA is TGCGCCAGCAGCCAAGTTCGCGGCGAGGGAGCTTTCTTT. Translation gives CASSQVRGEGAFF.

This clone was counted a few times. The genes are TRBV27 and TRBJ2-3; 7 bases are shared with TRBD2. This CDR3 comprises 16 residues. The V segment lost 9 bases and the J segment 2 bases; nucleotides outside the gene matches: 14. Germline lookup yields CDR1 MNHEY and CDR2 SMNVEV (reference sequence). The CDR3: CASSTISGTATDTQYF. The CDR3 nucleotides are TGTGCCAGTTCGACCATCAGCGGGACCGCCACAGATACGCAGTATTTT.

The rearrangement uses TRBV7-9 and TRBJ2-1; 10 bases agree with TRBD1. V lost 3 bases to trimming and J lost 4 bases; unmatched junction nucleotides: 0. CDR1 SEHNR and CDR2 FQNEAQ come from the germline V gene (reference sequence). There are 14 residues in the CDR3. The CDR3 sequence is CASSLGQGYNEQFF. CDR3 sequence (DNA): TGTGCCAGCAGCTTGGGACAGGGGTACAATGAGCAGTTCTTC.

The CDR3 DNA sequence: TGTGCCAGCAGCCAAGAAAACTCAGTGGTAGCGGGAGCCCCAAATACGCAGTATTTT. Its protein product is CASSQENSVVAGAPNTQYF. This chain connects TRBV3-1 (or the pseudogene TRBV3-2) to TRBJ2-3, with TRBD2 identical over 9 bases. This CDR3 contains 19 residues. Germline V gene sequence: CDR1 LGHDT, CDR2 YNNKEL (reference sequence). J lost 7 bases, V lost 0 bases, and 17 bases had no gene match.

The chain recombines TRBV18 with TRBJ2-7, with a possible D match to TRBD1 (5 bases). This CDR3 is 15 amino acids long. V was trimmed by 5 bases and J by 3 bases, leaving 17 bases between them. Germline values: CDR1 KGHSH, CDR2 LQKENI. The CDR3 nucleotides read TGTGCCAGCTCAAGTGACAGCCGGGCGAGCTACGAGCAGTACTTC. This gives the protein CASSSDSRASYEQYF.

The chain joins TRBV28 to TRBJ2-5; TRBD1 might be the D (6 bases). The CDR3 is made up of 15 amino acids. Trimming left V 5 bases short and J 5 bases short, with 18 bases between. Germline CDR1 reads MDHEN; CDR2 reads SYDVKM. Here the CDR3 DNA reads TGTGCCAGCAGTCGGACAGCTATGTACGTGGAGACCCAGTACTTC. The encoded protein is CASSRTAMYVETQYF.